A single sample gave rise to the 2 T cell receptor beta chains below, sequenced in a study of T cell repertoires in cytomegalovirus infection. Their specific antigens are unknown. TCRdb called the reads again in MiXCR, with one record for every CDR3 protein. This sample has 650,000 to 900,000 distinct CDR3 sequences, with approximately 29% found just once. Sequences were derived from cultured CD8+ T cells from PBMCs, sampled from culture after CMV antigen stimulation. These receptors were taken from a human donor in good health (CMV status not recorded). Some clones in this sample may be carry-over from other donors' samples.

The table lists this clonotype with a few counts. This chain uses TRBV7-6 with TRBJ2-1; 8 positions match TRBD1. Germline V gene data show CDR1 as SGHVS and CDR2 as FNYEAQ. The V segment lost 5 bases and the J segment 5 bases; nucleotides outside the gene matches: 5. This CDR3 has 14 residues. CDR3 loop: CASSEGQANNEQFF. The CDR3 nucleotides read TGTGCCAGCAGCGAGGGACAGGCAAACAATGAGCAGTTCTTC.

This clonotype was recorded at least ten times. The gene calls are TRBV2 and TRBJ2-3, with TRBD2 matching over 9 bases. The germline gives CDR1 SNHLY, CDR2 FYNNEI. The V segment lost 7 bases and the J segment 3 bases; nucleotides outside the gene matches: 5. The length of the CDR3 is 14 residues. CDR3 DNA sequence: TGTGCCAGCATGTCTAGCGGGACTACAGATACGCAGTATTTT. This gives the protein CASMSSGTTDTQYF. Supplemented by reference TRBV2 and TRBJ2-3, the full variable domain reads EPEVTQTPSHQVTQMGQEVILRCVPISNHLYFYWYRQILGQKVEFLVSFYNNEISEKSEIFDDQFSVERPDGSNFTLKIRSTKLEDSAMYFCASMSSGTTDTQYFGPGTRLTVL.